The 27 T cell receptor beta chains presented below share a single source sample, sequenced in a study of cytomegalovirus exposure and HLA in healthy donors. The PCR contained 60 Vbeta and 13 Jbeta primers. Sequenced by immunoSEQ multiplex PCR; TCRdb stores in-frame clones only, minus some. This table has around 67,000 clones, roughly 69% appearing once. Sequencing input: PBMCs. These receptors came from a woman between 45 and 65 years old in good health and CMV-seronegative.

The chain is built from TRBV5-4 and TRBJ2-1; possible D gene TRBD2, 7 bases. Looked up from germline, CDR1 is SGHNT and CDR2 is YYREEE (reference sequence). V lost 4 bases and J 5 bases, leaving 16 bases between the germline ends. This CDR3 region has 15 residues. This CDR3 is CASSPAGRGDNEQFF. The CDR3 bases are TGTGCCAGCAGCCCAGCGGGGAGGGGGGACAATGAGCAGTTCTTC.

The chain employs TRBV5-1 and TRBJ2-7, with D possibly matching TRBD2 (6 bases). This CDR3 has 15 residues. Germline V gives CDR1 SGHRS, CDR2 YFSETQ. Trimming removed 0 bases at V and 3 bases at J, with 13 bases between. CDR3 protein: CASSLVASANYEQYF. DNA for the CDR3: TGCGCCAGCAGCTTGGTGGCTAGCGCAAACTACGAGCAGTACTTC.

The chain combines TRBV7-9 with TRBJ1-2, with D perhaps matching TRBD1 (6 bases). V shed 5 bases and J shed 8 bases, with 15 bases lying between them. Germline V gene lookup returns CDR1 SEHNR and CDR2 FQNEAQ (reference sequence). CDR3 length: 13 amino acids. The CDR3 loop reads CASSHLQGGGYTF. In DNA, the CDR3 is TGTGCCAGCAGCCATCTACAGGGTGGGGGCTACACCTTC.

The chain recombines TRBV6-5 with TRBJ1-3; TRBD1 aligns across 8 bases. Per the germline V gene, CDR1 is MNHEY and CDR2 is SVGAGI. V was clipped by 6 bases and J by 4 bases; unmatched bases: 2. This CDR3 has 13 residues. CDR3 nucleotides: TGTGCCAGCAGACAGGGGGTCGGAAACACCATATATTTT. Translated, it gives CASRQGVGNTIYF.

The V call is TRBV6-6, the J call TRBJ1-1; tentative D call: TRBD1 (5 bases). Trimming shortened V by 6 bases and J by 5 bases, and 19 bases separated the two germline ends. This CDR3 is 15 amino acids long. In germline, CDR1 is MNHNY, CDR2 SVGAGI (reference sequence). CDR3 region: CASSSWGEGWTEAFF. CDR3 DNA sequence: TGTGCCAGCAGCTCCTGGGGGGAGGGGTGGACTGAAGCTTTCTTT.

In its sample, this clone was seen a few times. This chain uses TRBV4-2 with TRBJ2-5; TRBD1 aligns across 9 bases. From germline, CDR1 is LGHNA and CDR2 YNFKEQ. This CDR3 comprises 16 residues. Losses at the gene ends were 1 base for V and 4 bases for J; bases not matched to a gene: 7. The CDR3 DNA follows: TGTGCCAGCAGCCAAGGACCGGGACAGGGTGGAGAGACCCAGTACTTC. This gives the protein CASSQGPGQGGETQYF.

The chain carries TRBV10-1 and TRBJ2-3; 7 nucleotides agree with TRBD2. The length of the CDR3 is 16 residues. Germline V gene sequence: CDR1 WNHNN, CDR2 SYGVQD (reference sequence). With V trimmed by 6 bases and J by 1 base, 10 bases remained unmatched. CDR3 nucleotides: TGCGCCAGCAGCCGAGACCTGACTAGCCGCACAGATACGCAGTATTTT. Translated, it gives CASSRDLTSRTDTQYF.

The CDR3 here is CAAGITNSPLHF. The CDR3 bases are TGTGCCGCGGGTATCACGAATTCACCCCTCCACTTT. The chain carries TRBV6-6 and TRBJ1-6, with no clear D. The CDR3 consists of 12 residues. Trimming pared 11 bases from V and 7 bases from J, leaving 12 bases between. Germline assignment: CDR1 MNHNY and CDR2 SVGAGI (reference sequence).

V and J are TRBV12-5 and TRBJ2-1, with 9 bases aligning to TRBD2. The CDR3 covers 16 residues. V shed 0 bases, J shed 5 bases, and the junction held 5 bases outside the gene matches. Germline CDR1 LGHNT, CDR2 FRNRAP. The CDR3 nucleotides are TGTGCTAGTGGTTTGGTCAGGACTAGCGCCCACAATGAGCAGTTCTTC. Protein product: CASGLVRTSAHNEQFF.

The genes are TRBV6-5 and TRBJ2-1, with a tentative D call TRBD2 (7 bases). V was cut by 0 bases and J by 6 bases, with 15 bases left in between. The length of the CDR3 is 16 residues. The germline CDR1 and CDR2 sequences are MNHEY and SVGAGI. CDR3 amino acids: CASSYSSGGAANEQFF. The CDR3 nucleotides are TGTGCCAGCAGTTACTCATCTGGGGGGGCTGCCAATGAGCAGTTCTTC.

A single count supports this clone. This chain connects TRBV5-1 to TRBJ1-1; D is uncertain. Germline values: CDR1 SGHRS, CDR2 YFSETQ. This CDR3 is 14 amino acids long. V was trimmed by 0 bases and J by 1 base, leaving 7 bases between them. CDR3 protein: CASSLGGGNTEAFF. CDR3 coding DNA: TGCGCCAGCAGCTTGGGGGGAGGGAACACTGAAGCTTTCTTT. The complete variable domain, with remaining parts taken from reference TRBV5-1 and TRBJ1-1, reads KAGVTQTPRYLIKTRGQQVTLSCSPISGHRSVSWYQQTPGQGLQFLFEYFSETQRNKGNFPGRFSGRQFSNSRSEMNVSTLELGDSALYLCASSLGGGNTEAFFGQGTRLTVV.

The CDR3 region is CASSPVTGVFAYGYTF. The CDR3 DNA reads as TGTGCCAGCTCACCAGTGACAGGGGTATTTGCCTATGGCTACACCTTC. The V call is TRBV18, the J call TRBJ1-2; 8 nucleotides align to TRBD1. The V gene's germline CDR1 is KGHSH and CDR2 LQKENI. The CDR3 extends over 16 amino acids. Trimming removed 2 bases from V and 4 bases from J; junction bases left unmatched: 9.

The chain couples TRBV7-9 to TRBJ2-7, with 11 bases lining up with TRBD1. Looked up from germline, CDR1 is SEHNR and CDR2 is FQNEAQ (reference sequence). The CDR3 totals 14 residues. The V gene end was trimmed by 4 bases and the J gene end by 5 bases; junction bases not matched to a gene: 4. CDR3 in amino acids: CASSSRTGGNEQYF. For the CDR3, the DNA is TGTGCCAGCAGCTCCCGGACAGGGGGCAACGAGCAGTACTTC.

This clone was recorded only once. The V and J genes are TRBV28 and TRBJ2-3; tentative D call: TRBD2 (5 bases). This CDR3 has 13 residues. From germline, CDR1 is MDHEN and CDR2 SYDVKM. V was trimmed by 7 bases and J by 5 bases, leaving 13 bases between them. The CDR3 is CASMPGLGDTQYF. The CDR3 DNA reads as TGTGCCAGCATGCCGGGGTTGGGAGATACGCAGTATTTT.

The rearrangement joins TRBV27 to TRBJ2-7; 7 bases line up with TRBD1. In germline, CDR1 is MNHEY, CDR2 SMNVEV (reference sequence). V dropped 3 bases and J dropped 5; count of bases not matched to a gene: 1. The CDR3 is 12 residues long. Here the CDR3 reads CASSFTGDEQYF. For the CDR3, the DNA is TGTGCCAGCAGTTTCACAGGGGACGAGCAGTACTTC.

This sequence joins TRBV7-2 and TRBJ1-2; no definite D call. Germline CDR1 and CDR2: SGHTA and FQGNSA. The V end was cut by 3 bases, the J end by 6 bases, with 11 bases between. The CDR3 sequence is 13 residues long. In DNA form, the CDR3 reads TGTGCCAGCAGCTTGATTCCGGGAGATGGCTACACCTTC. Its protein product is CASSLIPGDGYTF.

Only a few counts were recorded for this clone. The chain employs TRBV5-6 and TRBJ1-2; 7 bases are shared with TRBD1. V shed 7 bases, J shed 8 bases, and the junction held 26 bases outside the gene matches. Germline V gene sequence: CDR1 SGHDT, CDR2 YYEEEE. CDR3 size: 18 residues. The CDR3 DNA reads TGTGCCAGCCACTTGACTTTACAGGGGCCGCGCCCTGATTCGGGCTACACCTTC. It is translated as CASHLTLQGPRPDSGYTF.

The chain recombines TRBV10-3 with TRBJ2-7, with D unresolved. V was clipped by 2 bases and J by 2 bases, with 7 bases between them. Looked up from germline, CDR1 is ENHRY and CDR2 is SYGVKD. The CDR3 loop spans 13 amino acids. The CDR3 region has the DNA TGTGCCATCAGTGAGGGAACTACCTACGAGCAGTACTTC. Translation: CAISEGTTYEQYF.

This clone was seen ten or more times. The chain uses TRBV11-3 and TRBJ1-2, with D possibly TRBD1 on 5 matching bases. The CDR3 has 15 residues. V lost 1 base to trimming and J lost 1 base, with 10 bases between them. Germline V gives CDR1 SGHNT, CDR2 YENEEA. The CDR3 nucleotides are TGTGCCAGCAGCTTAGCCGGGGACTTTAACTATGGCTACACCTTC. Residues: CASSLAGDFNYGYTF.

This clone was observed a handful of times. The CDR3 region has the DNA TGTGCCAGCAGTTCTTTAGCGGGAACCACCGGGGAGCTGTTTTTT. Its protein product is CASSSLAGTTGELFF. This chain joins TRBV6-5 and TRBJ2-2, with 8 bases aligning to TRBD2. The length of the CDR3 is 15 residues. Looked up from germline, CDR1 is MNHEY and CDR2 is SVGAGI. V lost 4 bases to trimming and J lost 4 bases; unmatched junction nucleotides: 5.

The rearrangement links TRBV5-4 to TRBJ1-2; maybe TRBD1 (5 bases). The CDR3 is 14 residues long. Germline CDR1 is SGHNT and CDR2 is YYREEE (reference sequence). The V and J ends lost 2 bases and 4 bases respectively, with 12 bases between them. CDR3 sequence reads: CASSFEGGGYGYTF. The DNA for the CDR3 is TGTGCCAGCAGCTTCGAGGGCGGGGGCTATGGCTACACCTTC.

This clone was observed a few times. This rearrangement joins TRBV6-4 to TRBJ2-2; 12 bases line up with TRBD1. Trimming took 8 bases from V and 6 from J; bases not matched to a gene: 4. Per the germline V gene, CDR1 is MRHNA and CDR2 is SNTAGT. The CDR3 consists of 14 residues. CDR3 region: CASRGQGASGELFF. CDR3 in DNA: TGTGCCAGCCGGGGACAGGGGGCCTCCGGGGAGCTGTTTTTT.

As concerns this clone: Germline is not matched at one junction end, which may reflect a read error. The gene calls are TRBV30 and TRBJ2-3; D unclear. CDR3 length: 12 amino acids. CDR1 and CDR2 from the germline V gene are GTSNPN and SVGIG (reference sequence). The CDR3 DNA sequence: TGTGCCTGGAGTTATATCACAGATGCGCAGTATTTT. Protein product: CAWSYITDAQYF. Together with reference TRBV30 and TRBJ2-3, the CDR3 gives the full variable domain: SQTIHQWPATLVQPVGSPLSLECTVEGTSNPNLYWYRQAAGRGLQLLFYSVGIGQISSEVPQNLSASRPQDRQFILSSKKLLLSDSGFYLCAWSYITDAQYFGPGTRLTVL.

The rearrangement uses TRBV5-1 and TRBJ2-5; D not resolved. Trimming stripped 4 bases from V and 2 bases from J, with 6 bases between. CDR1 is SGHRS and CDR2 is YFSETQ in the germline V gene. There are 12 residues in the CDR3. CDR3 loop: CASSADQETQYF. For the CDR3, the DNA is TGCGCCAGCAGCGCGGATCAAGAGACCCAGTACTTC. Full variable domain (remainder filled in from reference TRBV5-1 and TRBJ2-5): KAGVTQTPRYLIKTRGQQVTLSCSPISGHRSVSWYQQTPGQGLQFLFEYFSETQRNKGNFPGRFSGRQFSNSRSEMNVSTLELGDSALYLCASSADQETQYFGPGTRLLVL.

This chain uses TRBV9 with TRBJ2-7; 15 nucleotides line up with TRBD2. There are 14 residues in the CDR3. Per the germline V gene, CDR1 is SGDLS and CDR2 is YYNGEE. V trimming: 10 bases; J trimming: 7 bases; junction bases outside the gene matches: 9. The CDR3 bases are TGTGCCGTCTACCCCGGGACTAGCGGGGGGGAGCAGTACTTC. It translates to CAVYPGTSGGEQYF.

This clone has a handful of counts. CDR3 in amino acids: CASSLDRNYGYTF. The CDR3 bases are TGTGCCAGCAGTTTAGACAGAAACTATGGCTACACCTTC. The rearrangement joins TRBV27 to TRBJ1-2; the D gene is possibly TRBD1 (5 bases). Deletions cut 2 bases from V and 2 bases from J, with 6 bases between. The CDR3 runs to 13 residues. The germline CDR1 and CDR2 sequences are MNHEY and SMNVEV (reference sequence).

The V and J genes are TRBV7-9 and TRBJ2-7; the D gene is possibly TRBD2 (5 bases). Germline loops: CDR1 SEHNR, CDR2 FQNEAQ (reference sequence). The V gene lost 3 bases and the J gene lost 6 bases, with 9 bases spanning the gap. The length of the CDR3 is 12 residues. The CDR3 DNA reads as TGTGCCAGCAGCTTCGGACTCGGCGAGCAGTACTTC. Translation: CASSFGLGEQYF.